A selection of T cell receptor beta chains follows, all from one sample in a study of radiotherapy plus CTLA-4 blockade in lung cancer. TCRdb's copy holds only in-frame clones and misses some; the assay was immunoSEQ multiplex PCR. This table holds about 95,000 clones, roughly 80% found once. Sequences were derived from peripheral blood, sampled from a patient treated with radiotherapy plus ipilimumab. These receptors were taken from a human donor with non-small cell lung cancer who had stable disease on radiotherapy plus ipilimumab. The CDR3 runs from the conserved cysteine through the conserved F or W. A D gene is named only where the DNA matches it firmly. Part of the rows lack a size; the others show once, few, many or a class for expanded clones.

j_call: TRBJ2-2; clone_size: NA; v_call: TRBV19; d_call: NA; cdr3_nt: TGTGCCAGTAGTCCCTCCCGGGCAGGGCCCGGGGAGCTGTTTTTT; cdr3_aa: CASSPSRAGPGELFF
j_call: TRBJ1-1; clone_size: NA; v_call: TRBV9; d_call: NA; cdr3_nt: TGTGCCAGCAGCGTATCCCCAAACACTGAAGCTTTCTTT; cdr3_aa: CASSVSPNTEAFF
j_call: TRBJ1-5; clone_size: NA; v_call: TRBV6-5; d_call: TRBD1; cdr3_nt: TGTGCCAGCAGTTCAACAGGGGGGGGCAATCAGCCCCAGCATTTT; cdr3_aa: CASSSTGGGNQPQHF
j_call: TRBJ2-7; clone_size: NA; v_call: TRBV29-1; d_call: NA; cdr3_nt: TGCAGCGTTGAAGACTCCTACGAGCAGTACTTC; cdr3_aa: CSVEDSYEQYF
j_call: TRBJ1-1; clone_size: NA; v_call: TRBV12-5; d_call: NA; cdr3_nt: TGTGCTAGTGAGGGGCGCACAGGGACGAACACTGAAGCTTTCTTT; cdr3_aa: CASEGRTGTNTEAFF
j_call: TRBJ2-7; clone_size: few; v_call: TRBV6-5; d_call: TRBD1; cdr3_nt: TGTGCCAGCAGTCCTGACAGGGGGCGCAAGTACGAGCAGTACTTC; cdr3_aa: CASSPDRGRKYEQYF
j_call: TRBJ2-3; clone_size: NA; v_call: TRBV4-1; d_call: TRBD2; cdr3_nt: TGCGCCAGCAGCCAAGGGATAGCGGGGAGGTTAGATACGCAGTATTTT; cdr3_aa: CASSQGIAGRLDTQYF
j_call: TRBJ1-1; clone_size: NA; v_call: TRBV5-5; d_call: NA; cdr3_nt: TGTGCCAGCAGCTTGGCGGGGGGCGCAGGAAACACTGAAGCTTTCTTT; cdr3_aa: CASSLAGGAGNTEAFF
j_call: TRBJ1-5; clone_size: NA; v_call: TRBV21-1; d_call: NA; cdr3_nt: TGTGCCAGCAGTAACCAGCAGGTTTTATATCAGCCCCAGCATTTT; cdr3_aa: CASSNQQVLYQPQHF
j_call: TRBJ2-1; clone_size: NA; v_call: TRBV6-1; d_call: NA; cdr3_nt: TGTGCCAGCAGTGATACTGGTTACGGCAATGAGCAGTTCTTC; cdr3_aa: CASSDTGYGNEQFF
j_call: TRBJ1-5; clone_size: once; v_call: TRBV2; d_call: NA; cdr3_nt: TGTGCCAGCAGTTTGGGTATCGGTCAGCCCCAGCATTTT; cdr3_aa: CASSLGIGQPQHF
j_call: TRBJ2-7; clone_size: NA; v_call: TRBV27; d_call: TRBD1; cdr3_nt: TGTGCCAGCAGTCACAGGGGCTACGAGCAGTACTTC; cdr3_aa: CASSHRGYEQYF
j_call: TRBJ1-6; clone_size: NA; v_call: TRBV18; d_call: TRBD1; cdr3_nt: TGTGCCAGCTCGATAGACAGGGGTAATTCACCCCTCCACTTT; cdr3_aa: CASSIDRGNSPLHF
j_call: TRBJ2-2; clone_size: once; v_call: TRBV5-1; d_call: TRBD2; cdr3_nt: TGCGCCAGCAGCCTTAGCGGGGGGGACACCGGGGAGCTGTTTTTT; cdr3_aa: CASSLSGGDTGELFF
j_call: TRBJ1-5; clone_size: NA; v_call: TRBV12-2; d_call: NA; cdr3_nt: TGTGCAAGTCGCTTAGCTCGGTTACGGACAGGGGGCTTTGGGCGGGGTCAGCCCCAGCATTTT; cdr3_aa: CASRLARLRTGGFGRGQPQHF
j_call: TRBJ2-3; clone_size: NA; v_call: TRBV29-1; d_call: NA; cdr3_nt: TGCAGCGTTTCCCAGGAGCGTCTGACAGATACGCAGTATTTT; cdr3_aa: CSVSQERLTDTQYF
j_call: TRBJ2-1; clone_size: NA; v_call: TRBV5-1; d_call: TRBD1; cdr3_nt: TGCGCCAGCAGCCCCGGGACAGGGCTAGAGGAGCAGTTCTTC; cdr3_aa: CASSPGTGLEEQFF
j_call: TRBJ2-1; clone_size: NA; v_call: TRBV29-1; d_call: NA; cdr3_nt: TGCAGCGTTGGCCCAGTTGAGCAGTTCTTC; cdr3_aa: CSVGPVEQFF
j_call: TRBJ1-5; clone_size: NA; v_call: TRBV27; d_call: NA; cdr3_nt: TGTGCCAGCAAGGACGGGAGCAATCAGCCCCAGCATTTT; cdr3_aa: CASKDGSNQPQHF
j_call: TRBJ1-1; clone_size: NA; v_call: TRBV21-1; d_call: NA; cdr3_nt: TGTGCCCGCGGACAGGACCATAAAGCTTTCTTT; cdr3_aa: CARGQDHKAFF
j_call: TRBJ2-7; clone_size: NA; v_call: TRBV7-9; d_call: TRBD1; cdr3_nt: TGTGCCAGCAGCTTGGAAAACAGGGGCGAGCAGTACTTC; cdr3_aa: CASSLENRGEQYF
j_call: TRBJ2-1; clone_size: NA; v_call: TRBV27; d_call: NA; cdr3_nt: TGTGCCTGCAGTTTTCGAACAGGAGACTACAATGAGCAGTTCTTC; cdr3_aa: CACSFRTGDYNEQFF
j_call: TRBJ2-7; clone_size: few; v_call: TRBV5-1; d_call: NA; cdr3_nt: TGCGCCAGCAGCTGGACTGCTCCCGGCGAGCAGTACTTC; cdr3_aa: CASSWTAPGEQYF
j_call: TRBJ2-6; clone_size: NA; v_call: TRBV6-6; d_call: NA; cdr3_nt: TGTGCCAGCAGTTACTCGAAGGGGGCTGGGGCCAACGTCCTGACTTTC; cdr3_aa: CASSYSKGAGANVLTF
j_call: TRBJ2-6; clone_size: NA; v_call: TRBV29-1; d_call: TRBD1; cdr3_nt: TGCAGCGTCCCCCTGGGGACAGGGGGCTCTGGGGCCAACGTCCTGACTTTC; cdr3_aa: CSVPLGTGGSGANVLTF
j_call: TRBJ2-3; clone_size: few; v_call: TRBV7-9; d_call: NA; cdr3_nt: TGTGCCAGCAGCTTCGGCGAGTGGGTGGAGTATTTT; cdr3_aa: CASSFGEWVEYF
j_call: TRBJ1-2; clone_size: NA; v_call: TRBV28; d_call: NA; cdr3_nt: TGTGCCAGCGGAGACAGAAACTATGGCTACACCTTC; cdr3_aa: CASGDRNYGYTF
j_call: TRBJ2-4; clone_size: NA; v_call: TRBV27; d_call: NA; cdr3_nt: TGTGCCAGCAGAGACAGTGGGTTAGCCAAAAACATTCAGTACTTC; cdr3_aa: CASRDSGLAKNIQYF
j_call: TRBJ1-1; clone_size: NA; v_call: TRBV20-1; d_call: NA; cdr3_nt: TGCAGTGTGATGCCGGGGACTGAAGCTTTCTTT; cdr3_aa: CSVMPGTEAFF
j_call: TRBJ1-5; clone_size: once; v_call: TRBV7-2; d_call: NA; cdr3_nt: TGTGCCAGCAGCTCCGGACAAACTGGCAATCAGCCCCAGCATTTT; cdr3_aa: CASSSGQTGNQPQHF
j_call: TRBJ2-1; clone_size: NA; v_call: TRBV27; d_call: TRBD1; cdr3_nt: TGTGCCAGCAGTTCCCCCGGGGTGAGCGGGACAGGGAATGAGCAGTTCTTC; cdr3_aa: CASSSPGVSGTGNEQFF
j_call: TRBJ1-5; clone_size: NA; v_call: TRBV28; d_call: NA; cdr3_nt: TGTGCCAGCAGATCGACAACCGGGACTGGGAGCAATCAGCCCCAGCATTTT; cdr3_aa: CASRSTTGTGSNQPQHF